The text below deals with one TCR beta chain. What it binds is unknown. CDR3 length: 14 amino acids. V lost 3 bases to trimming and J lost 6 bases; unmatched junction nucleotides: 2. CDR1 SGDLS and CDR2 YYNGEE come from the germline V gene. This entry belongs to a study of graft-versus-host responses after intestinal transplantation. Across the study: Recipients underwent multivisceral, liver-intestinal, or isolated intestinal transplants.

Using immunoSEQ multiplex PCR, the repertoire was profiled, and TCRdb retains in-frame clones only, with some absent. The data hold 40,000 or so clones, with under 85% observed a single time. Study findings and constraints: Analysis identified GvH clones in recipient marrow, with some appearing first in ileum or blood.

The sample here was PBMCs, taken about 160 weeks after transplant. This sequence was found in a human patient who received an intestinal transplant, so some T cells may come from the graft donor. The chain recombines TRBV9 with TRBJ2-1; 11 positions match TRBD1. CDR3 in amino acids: CASSAGTGGNEQFF. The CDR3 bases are TGTGCCAGCAGCGCCGGGACAGGGGGCAATGAGCAGTTCTTC.